This paragraph covers one T cell receptor (beta chain) sequence. The sample contains more than one DNA sequence encoding this CDR3. Original data processing: Reference gene primer amplification in the assay estimated nucleated cell counts. Using immunoSEQ multiplex PCR, the repertoire was profiled, and TCRdb retains in-frame clones only, with some absent. For V, J and clone size, that table is used; D and trimming come from the DNA. Altogether under 250,000 clones are present, around 83% being singletons, with the ten largest covering roughly 7.8%. This record comes from a study of blood T cell repertoires in COVID-19. Deletions cut 0 bases from V and 6 bases from J, with 11 bases between. CDR1 is MNHEY, CDR2 SVGAGI, per germline. This CDR3 has 14 amino acids.

This sequence joins TRBV6-5 and TRBJ1-2, with D possibly being TRBD1 (6 bases). The receptor's source is a man aged 35 to 55 with active or convalescent COVID-19. The sequenced sample was peripheral blood. The DNA of the CDR3 is TGTGCCAGCAGTTACTCGGGGCAGGGGAATGGCTACACCTTC. This codes for CASSYSGQGNGYTF.